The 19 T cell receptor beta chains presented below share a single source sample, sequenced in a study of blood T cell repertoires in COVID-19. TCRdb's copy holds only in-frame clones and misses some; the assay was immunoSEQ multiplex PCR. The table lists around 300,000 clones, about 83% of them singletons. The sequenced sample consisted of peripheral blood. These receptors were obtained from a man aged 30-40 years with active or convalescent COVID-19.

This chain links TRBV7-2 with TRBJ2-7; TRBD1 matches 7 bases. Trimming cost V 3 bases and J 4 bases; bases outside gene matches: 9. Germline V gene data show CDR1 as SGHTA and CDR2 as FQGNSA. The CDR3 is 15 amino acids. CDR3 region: CASSFGNRGLYEQYF. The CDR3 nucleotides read TGTGCCAGCAGCTTCGGGAACAGGGGCCTTTACGAGCAGTACTTC. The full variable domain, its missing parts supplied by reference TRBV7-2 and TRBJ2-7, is GAGVSQSPSNKVTEKGKDVELRCDPISGHTALYWYRQSLGQGLEFLIYFQGNSAPDKSGLPSDRFSAERTGGSVSTLTIQRTQQEDSAVYLCASSFGNRGLYEQYFGPGTRLTVT.

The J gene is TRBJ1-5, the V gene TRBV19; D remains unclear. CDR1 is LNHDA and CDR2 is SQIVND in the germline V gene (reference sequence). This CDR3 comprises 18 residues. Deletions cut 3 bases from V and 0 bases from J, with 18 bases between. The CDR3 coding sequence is TGTGCCAGTAGTATCGGTCTCGCCGGAGGATATAGCAATCAGCCCCAGCATTTT. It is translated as CASSIGLAGGYSNQPQHF.

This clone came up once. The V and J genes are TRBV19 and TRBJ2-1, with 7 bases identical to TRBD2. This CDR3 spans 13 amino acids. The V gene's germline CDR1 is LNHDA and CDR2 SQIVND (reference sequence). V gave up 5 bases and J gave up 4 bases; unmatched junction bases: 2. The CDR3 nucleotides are TGTGCCAGTAGTGGGGGGGGTTACAATGAGCAGTTCTTC. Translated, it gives CASSGGGYNEQFF.

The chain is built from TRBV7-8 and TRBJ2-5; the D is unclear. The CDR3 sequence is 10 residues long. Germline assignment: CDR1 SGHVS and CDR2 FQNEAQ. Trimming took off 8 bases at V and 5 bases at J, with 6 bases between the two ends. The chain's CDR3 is CASSHETQYF. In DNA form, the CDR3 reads TGTGCCAGCTCCCATGAGACCCAGTACTTC. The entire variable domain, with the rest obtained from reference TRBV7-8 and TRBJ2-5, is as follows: GAGVSQSPRYKVAKRGQDVALRCDPISGHVSLFWYQQALGQGPEFLTYFQNEAQLDKSGLPSDRFFAERPEGSVSTLKIQRTQQEDSAVYLCASSHETQYFGPGTRLLVL.

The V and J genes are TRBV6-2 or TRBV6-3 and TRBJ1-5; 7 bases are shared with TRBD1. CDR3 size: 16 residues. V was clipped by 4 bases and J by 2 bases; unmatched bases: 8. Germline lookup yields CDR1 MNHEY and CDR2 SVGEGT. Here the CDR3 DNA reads TGTGCCAGCAGTTCCCGGGACAGCCCAGGCAATCAGCCCCAGCATTTT. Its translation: CASSSRDSPGNQPQHF.

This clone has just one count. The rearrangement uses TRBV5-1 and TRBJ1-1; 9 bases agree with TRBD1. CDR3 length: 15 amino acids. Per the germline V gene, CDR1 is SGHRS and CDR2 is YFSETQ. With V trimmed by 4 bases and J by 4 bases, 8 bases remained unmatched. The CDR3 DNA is TGCGCCAGCAGCATTGTCCCGGGACAGGGCACTGAAGCTTTCTTT. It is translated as CASSIVPGQGTEAFF.

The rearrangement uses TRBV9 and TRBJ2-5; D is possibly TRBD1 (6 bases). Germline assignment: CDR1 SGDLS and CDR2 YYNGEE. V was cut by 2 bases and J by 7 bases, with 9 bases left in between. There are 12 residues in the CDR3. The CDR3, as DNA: TGTGCCAGCAGCGTGCTACAGGGGACCCAGTACTTC. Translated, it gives CASSVLQGTQYF. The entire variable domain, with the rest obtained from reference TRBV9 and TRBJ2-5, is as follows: DSGVTQTPKHLITATGQRVTLRCSPRSGDLSVYWYQQSLDQGLQFLIQYYNGEERAKGNILERFSAQQFPDLHSELNLSSLELGDSALYFCASSVLQGTQYFGPGTRLLVL.

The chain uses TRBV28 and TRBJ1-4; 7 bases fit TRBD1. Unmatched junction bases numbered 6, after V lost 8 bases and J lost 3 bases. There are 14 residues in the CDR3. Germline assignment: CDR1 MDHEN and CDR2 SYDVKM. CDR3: CASERDSPNEKLFF. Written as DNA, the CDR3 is TGTGCCAGCGAAAGGGACAGTCCTAATGAAAAACTGTTTTTT.

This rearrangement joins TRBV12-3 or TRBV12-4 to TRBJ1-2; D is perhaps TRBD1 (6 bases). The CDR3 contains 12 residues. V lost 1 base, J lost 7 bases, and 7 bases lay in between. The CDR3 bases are TGTGCCAGCAGTTTAGACAGGGCTGGCTACACCTTC. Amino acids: CASSLDRAGYTF.

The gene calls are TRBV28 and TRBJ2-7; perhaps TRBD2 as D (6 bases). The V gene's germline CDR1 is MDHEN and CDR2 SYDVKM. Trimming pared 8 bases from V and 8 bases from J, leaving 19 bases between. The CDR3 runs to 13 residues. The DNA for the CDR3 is TGTGCCAGCCGACAACTCCCGGGGAGGCAGCAGTACTTC. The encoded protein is CASRQLPGRQQYF.

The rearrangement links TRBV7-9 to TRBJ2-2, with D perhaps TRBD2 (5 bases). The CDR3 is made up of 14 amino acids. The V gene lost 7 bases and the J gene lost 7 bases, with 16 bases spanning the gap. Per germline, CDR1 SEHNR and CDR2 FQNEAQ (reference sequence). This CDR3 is CASTTLGRDGELFF. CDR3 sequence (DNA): TGTGCCAGCACCACTCTGGGCCGGGACGGGGAGCTGTTTTTT. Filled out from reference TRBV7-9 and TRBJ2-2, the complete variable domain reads DTGVSQNPRHKITKRGQNVTFRCDPISEHNRLYWYRQTLGQGPEFLTYFQNEAQLEKSRLLSDRFSAERPKGSFSTLEIQRTEQGDSAMYLCASTTLGRDGELFFGEGSRLTVL.

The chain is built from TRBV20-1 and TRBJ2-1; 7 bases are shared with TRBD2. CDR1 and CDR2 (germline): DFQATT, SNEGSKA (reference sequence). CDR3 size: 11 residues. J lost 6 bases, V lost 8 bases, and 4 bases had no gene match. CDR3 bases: TGCAGTCCCCGGGAGGCCAATGAGCAGTTCTTC. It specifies CSPREANEQFF.

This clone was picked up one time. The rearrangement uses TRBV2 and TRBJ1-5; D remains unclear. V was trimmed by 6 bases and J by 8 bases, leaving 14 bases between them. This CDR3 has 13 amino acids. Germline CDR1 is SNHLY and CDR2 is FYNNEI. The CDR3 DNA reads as TGTGCCAGCAGGGAGGTAGCCTCGAAGCCCCAGCATTTT. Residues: CASREVASKPQHF.

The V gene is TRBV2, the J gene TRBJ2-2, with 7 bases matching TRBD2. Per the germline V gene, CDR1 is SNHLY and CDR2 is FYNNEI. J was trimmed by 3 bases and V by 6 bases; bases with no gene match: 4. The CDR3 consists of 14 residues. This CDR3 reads CASRLARDTGELFF. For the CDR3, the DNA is TGTGCCAGCAGACTAGCGAGGGACACCGGGGAGCTGTTTTTT.

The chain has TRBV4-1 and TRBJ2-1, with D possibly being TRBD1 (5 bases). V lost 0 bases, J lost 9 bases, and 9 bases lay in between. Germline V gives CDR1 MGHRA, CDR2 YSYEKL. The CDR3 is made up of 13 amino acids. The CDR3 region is CASSQDRGPEQFF. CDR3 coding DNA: TGCGCCAGCAGCCAAGATAGGGGTCCTGAGCAGTTCTTC.

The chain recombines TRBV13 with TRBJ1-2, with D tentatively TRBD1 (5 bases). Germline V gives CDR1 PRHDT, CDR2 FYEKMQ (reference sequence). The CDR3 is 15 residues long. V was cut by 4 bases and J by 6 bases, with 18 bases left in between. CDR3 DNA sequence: TGTGCCAGCAGCTCCTCATCAGACAGTTTAGATGGCTACACCTTC. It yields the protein CASSSSSDSLDGYTF.

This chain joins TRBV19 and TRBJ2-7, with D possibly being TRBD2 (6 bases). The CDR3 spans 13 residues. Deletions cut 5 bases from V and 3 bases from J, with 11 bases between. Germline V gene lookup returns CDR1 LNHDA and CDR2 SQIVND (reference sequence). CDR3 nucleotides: TGTGCCAGTAGTCTCGGCGGGGTCTACGAGCAGTACTTC. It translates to CASSLGGVYEQYF.

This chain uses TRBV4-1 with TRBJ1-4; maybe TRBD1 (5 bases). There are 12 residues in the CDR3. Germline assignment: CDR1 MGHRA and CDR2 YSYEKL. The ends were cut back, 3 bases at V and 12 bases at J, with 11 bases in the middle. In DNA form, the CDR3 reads TGCGCCAGCAGCCATCACGGGGGGGAACTGTTTTTT. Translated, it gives CASSHHGGELFF.

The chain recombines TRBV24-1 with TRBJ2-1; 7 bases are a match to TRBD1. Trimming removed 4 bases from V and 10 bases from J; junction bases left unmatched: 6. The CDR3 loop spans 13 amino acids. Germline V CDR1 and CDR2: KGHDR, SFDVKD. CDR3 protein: CATSETTGYEQFF. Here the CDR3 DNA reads TGTGCCACCAGTGAAACGACAGGGTACGAGCAGTTCTTC.